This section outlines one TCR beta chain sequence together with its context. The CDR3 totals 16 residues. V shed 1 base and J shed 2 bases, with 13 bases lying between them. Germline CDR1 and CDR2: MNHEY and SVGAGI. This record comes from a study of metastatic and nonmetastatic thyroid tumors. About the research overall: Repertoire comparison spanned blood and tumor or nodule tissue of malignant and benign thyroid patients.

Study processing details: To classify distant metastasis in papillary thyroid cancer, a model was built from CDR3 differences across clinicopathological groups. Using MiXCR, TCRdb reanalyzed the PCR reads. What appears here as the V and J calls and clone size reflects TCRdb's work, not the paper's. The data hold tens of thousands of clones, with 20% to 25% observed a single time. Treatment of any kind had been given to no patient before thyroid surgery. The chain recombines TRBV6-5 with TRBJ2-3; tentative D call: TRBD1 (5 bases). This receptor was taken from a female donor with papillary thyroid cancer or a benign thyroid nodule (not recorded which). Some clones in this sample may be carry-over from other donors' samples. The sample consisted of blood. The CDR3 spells CASSYLGARYTDTQYF. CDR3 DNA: TGTGCCAGCAGTTACTTAGGGGCGAGATACACAGATACGCAGTATTTT.